The next 24 T cell receptor beta chains were all read from a single sample in a study of blood T cell repertoires in COVID-19. Clones were read by immunoSEQ multiplex PCR, and TCRdb kept only the in-frame ones, dropping some. The sample contains over 250,000 clones, roughly 90% of which appear only once. The material sequenced was PBMCs or T cells enriched from blood (not recorded which). Receptor source: a man aged 40-55 years who had recovered from COVID-19.

This chain links TRBV7-2 with TRBJ2-7; 8 nucleotides align to TRBD1. The V gene's germline CDR1 is SGHTA and CDR2 FQGNSA. CDR3 length equals 14 residues. Unmatched junction bases numbered 8, after V lost 4 bases and J lost 6 bases. The CDR3 reads CASSSLRTGTEQYF. CDR3 DNA sequence: TGTGCCAGCAGCTCCCTCCGGACAGGGACCGAGCAGTACTTC.

This rearrangement joins TRBV12-3 or TRBV12-4 to TRBJ1-4; D gene ambiguous. V lost 1 base to trimming and J lost 12 bases, with 9 bases between them. This CDR3 comprises 12 residues. CDR3 sequence reads: CASSLVPEELFF. The CDR3 nucleotides read TGTGCCAGCAGTTTAGTACCAGAGGAACTGTTTTTT.

This chain joins TRBV13 and TRBJ1-4; D uncertain. The germline V and J ends were trimmed by 5 bases and 8 bases, with 12 bases remaining between them. The CDR3 is 13 residues long. Germline-derived CDR1 and CDR2 are PRHDT and FYEKMQ (reference sequence). CDR3 sequence: CASSHRRREKLFF. The CDR3 DNA sequence: TGTGCCAGCAGCCACCGCCGGAGGGAAAAACTGTTTTTT.

The V gene is TRBV5-1, the J gene TRBJ2-3, with 11 nucleotides matching TRBD1. Germline CDR1 reads SGHRS; CDR2 reads YFSETQ. CDR3 length: 13 residues. V gave up 4 bases and J gave up 10 bases; unmatched junction bases: 5. This CDR3 is CASSSGTGGAQYF. CDR3 sequence (DNA): TGCGCCAGCAGCAGCGGGACAGGGGGGGCGCAGTATTTT.

The J gene is TRBJ1-1, the V gene TRBV6-5, with D unclear. Deletions cut 0 bases from V and 7 bases from J, with 18 bases between. In germline, CDR1 is MNHEY, CDR2 SVGAGI. The CDR3 is 16 residues long. In nucleotides, the CDR3 is TGTGCCAGCAGTTACTCGAAAATGGAGAGAGGGCATGAAGCTTTCTTT. This codes for CASSYSKMERGHEAFF.

The chain uses TRBV24-1 and TRBJ2-3, with D possibly matching TRBD2 (6 bases). The CDR3 is made up of 14 amino acids. Trimming removed 5 bases at V and 4 bases at J, with 12 bases between. Germline V gene sequence: CDR1 KGHDR, CDR2 SFDVKD. The DNA of the CDR3 is TGTGCCACCAGTGTCAACGGGAGAGCAGATACGCAGTATTTT. Protein sequence: CATSVNGRADTQYF.

The chain links TRBV7-9 to TRBJ1-6; 8 bases map to TRBD1. The CDR3 consists of 16 residues. Trimming removed 1 base from V and 1 base from J; junction bases left unmatched: 0. Germline-derived CDR1 and CDR2 are SEHNR and FQNEAQ (reference sequence). The CDR3 spells CASSLGQGSYNSPLHF. In nucleotides, the CDR3 is TGTGCCAGCAGCTTAGGACAGGGGTCCTATAATTCACCCCTCCACTTT. Using reference TRBV7-9 and TRBJ1-6 for the parts outside the CDR3, the full variable domain is DTGVSQNPRHKITKRGQNVTFRCDPISEHNRLYWYRQTLGQGPEFLTYFQNEAQLEKSRLLSDRFSAERPKGSFSTLEIQRTEQGDSAMYLCASSLGQGSYNSPLHFGNGTRLTVT.

This chain joins TRBV7-9 and TRBJ2-7; D is perhaps TRBD2 (6 bases). V lost 4 bases to trimming and J lost 7 bases, with 23 bases between them. The V gene's germline CDR1 is SEHNR and CDR2 FQNEAQ (reference sequence). The CDR3 consists of 16 residues. DNA of the CDR3: TGTGCCAGCAGCTCTAAGGAGGGACTGGGTGTGTGGGAGCAGTACTTC. Translating gives CASSSKEGLGVWEQYF.

The chain has TRBV9 and TRBJ2-3; D might be TRBD2 (5 bases). The CDR3 spans 16 residues. CDR1 is SGDLS and CDR2 is YYNGEE in the germline V gene. Trimming took 0 bases from V and 2 from J, leaving 13 bases between them. The CDR3: CASSVGIQRITDTQYF. In DNA, the CDR3 is TGTGCCAGCAGCGTAGGTATCCAGCGGATCACAGATACGCAGTATTTT.

The V call is TRBV5-1, the J call TRBJ2-2; 10 bases map to TRBD2. The CDR3 spans 18 residues. The J segment lost 6 bases and the V segment lost 0 bases, leaving 11 bases of the junction unmatched. Germline CDR1 SGHRS, CDR2 YFSETQ. The CDR3, as DNA: TGCGCCAGCAGCTTGGCCACCACTAGCGGGGTTCGGTCCGGGGAGCTGTTTTTT. Its translation is CASSLATTSGVRSGELFF.

The chain uses TRBV27 and TRBJ2-3, with D maybe TRBD2 (7 bases). Germline assignment: CDR1 MNHEY and CDR2 SMNVEV (reference sequence). V gave up 2 bases and J gave up 6 bases, with 18 bases separating them. CDR3 length: 16 amino acids. CDR3 coding DNA: TGTGCCAGCAGTTTAGGGCGGGGGCCCGCATCCGATACGCAGTATTTT. Its protein product is CASSLGRGPASDTQYF.

The V call is TRBV11-2, the J call TRBJ2-3; 10 bases are a match to TRBD2. Germline-derived CDR1 and CDR2 are SGHAT and FQNNGV. V was clipped by 4 bases and J by 0 bases; unmatched bases: 1. The CDR3 length is 15 residues. The DNA for the CDR3 is TGTGCCAGCAGCTCGACTAGCGGGAGCACAGATACGCAGTATTTT. This gives the protein CASSSTSGSTDTQYF. The full variable domain, in which reference TRBV11-2 and TRBJ2-3 provide the parts outside the CDR3, is EAGVAQSPRYKIIEKRQSVAFWCNPISGHATLYWYQQILGQGPKLLIQFQNNGVVDDSQLPKDRFSAERLKGVDSTLKIQPAKLEDSAVYLCASSSTSGSTDTQYFGPGTRLTVL.

The J gene is TRBJ1-1, the V gene TRBV6-5, with 9 bases matching TRBD1. Germline CDR1 is MNHEY and CDR2 is SVGAGI. The V and J ends lost 5 bases and 14 bases, in that order; junction bases with no gene match: 6. The CDR3 totals 11 residues. CDR3 sequence reads: CASSRGQGWFF. CDR3 DNA sequence: TGTGCCAGCAGTAGAGGACAGGGGTGGTTCTTT.

On this clone itself: At one of its ends the junction is not consistent with the germline gene, which may arise from a read error. The J gene is TRBJ1-6, the V gene TRBV7-9; TRBD1 matches 8 bases. CDR3 size: 16 residues. CDR1 SEHNR and CDR2 FQNEAQ come from the germline V gene (reference sequence). CDR3 sequence reads: CASSYQTGAGGSPPHF. The CDR3, as DNA: TGTGCCAGCAGCTACCAGACAGGGGCAGGAGGTTCACCCCCCCACTTT.

This clone was picked up a small number of times. V usage is TRBV19 and J usage is TRBJ2-5; 11 bases are shared with TRBD2. V trimming: 3 bases; J trimming: 4 bases; junction bases outside the gene matches: 4. Germline CDR1 is LNHDA and CDR2 is SQIVND (reference sequence). The CDR3 extends over 15 amino acids. CDR3 coding DNA: TGTGCCAGTAGTATCCGGCTAGCGGGGGGAGAGACCCAGTACTTC. Translation gives CASSIRLAGGETQYF.

For the CDR3, the DNA is TGTGCCACCAGCGAGAAACAGGGGGTGAATGAGCAGTTCTTC. This encodes CATSEKQGVNEQFF. V gene TRBV24-1 combines with J gene TRBJ2-1; 8 bases match TRBD1. Germline CDR1 and CDR2: KGHDR and SFDVKD. This CDR3 region has 14 residues. V gave up 7 bases and J gave up 7 bases; unmatched junction bases: 8.

This chain connects TRBV19 to TRBJ2-5, with 7 bases matching TRBD1. This CDR3 has 16 amino acids. Per the germline V gene, CDR1 is LNHDA and CDR2 is SQIVND (reference sequence). V lost 4 bases to trimming and J lost 1 base; unmatched junction nucleotides: 9. CDR3 loop: CASSTPWTGFQETQYF. CDR3 DNA sequence: TGTGCCAGTAGTACCCCCTGGACAGGATTCCAAGAGACCCAGTACTTC.

The chain carries TRBV7-3 and TRBJ2-7; TRBD1 matches at 11 bases. Per germline, CDR1 SGHTA and CDR2 FQGTGA. This CDR3 contains 16 residues. Trimming at V came to 5 bases and at J to 0 bases, leaving 6 bases not matched to a gene. This CDR3 is CASSGGQGESSYEQYF. CDR3 sequence (DNA): TGTGCCAGCAGCGGGGGACAGGGGGAAAGCTCCTACGAGCAGTACTTC.

The chain links TRBV5-4 to TRBJ2-1; unclear D gene. Trimming removed 0 bases at V and 9 bases at J, with 7 bases between. The CDR3 has 12 amino acids. CDR1 is SGHNT and CDR2 is YYREEE in the germline V gene (reference sequence). The CDR3 loop is CASSLGGREQFF. The CDR3 DNA follows: TGTGCCAGCAGCTTGGGTGGGCGTGAGCAGTTCTTC.

CDR3 DNA sequence: TGTGCCAGCACCGGGCGGGGCAAAAATGAGCAGTTCTTC. Translation: CASTGRGKNEQFF. The rearrangement uses TRBV28 and TRBJ2-1; weak D call: TRBD2 (6 bases). Looked up from germline, CDR1 is MDHEN and CDR2 is SYDVKM. This CDR3 contains 13 residues. Trimming cost V 7 bases and J 7 bases, with 14 bases left between them.

The rearrangement links TRBV7-2 to TRBJ2-7; 11 nucleotides agree with TRBD1. This CDR3 is built from 14 residues. V lost 5 bases to trimming and J lost 13 bases; unmatched junction nucleotides: 13. CDR1 SGHTA and CDR2 FQGNSA come from the germline V gene. CDR3 loop: CASSPTRTGGLIYF. The CDR3 DNA is TGTGCCAGCAGCCCGACGCGGACAGGGGGCTTAATCTACTTC.

This chain joins TRBV5-6 and TRBJ2-7; no reliable D call. Germline V gene data show CDR1 as SGHDT and CDR2 as YYEEEE. The CDR3 loop spans 13 amino acids. Trimming removed 1 base from V and 2 bases from J, with 7 bases in between. The DNA for the CDR3 is TGTGCCAGCAGCTTGCCAGGCCCCTACGAGCAGTACTTC. Its protein is CASSLPGPYEQYF.

J is TRBJ2-7 and V is TRBV19; TRBD2 matches at 8 bases. The CDR3 has 14 amino acids. The J segment lost 0 bases and the V segment lost 5 bases, leaving 3 bases of the junction unmatched. The germline V gene has CDR1 LNHDA and CDR2 SQIVND (reference sequence). CDR3 loop: CASSGSGVSYEQYF. In nucleotides, the CDR3 is TGTGCCAGTAGTGGTAGCGGGGTCTCCTACGAGCAGTACTTC.

This chain links TRBV30 with TRBJ2-5; TRBD2 agrees at 7 bases. The germline gives CDR1 GTSNPN, CDR2 SVGIG (reference sequence). The CDR3 has 12 residues. Germline trimming cut 1 base from V and 7 bases from J; bases unmatched to any gene: 3. CDR3 loop: CAWSASGGTQYF. The DNA for the CDR3 is TGTGCCTGGAGTGCCTCGGGGGGGACCCAGTACTTC.